The rows below give T cell receptor beta chains drawn from one sample of a study of CD8+CD57+ T cells in acquired aplastic anemia. TCRdb recomputed calls from the reads with MiXCR, one row per CDR3 protein. The sample lists roughly 80,000 distinct CDR3 sequences, about three quarters seen once, with more than 80% in the top ten. Sequencing input: sorted CD4+, CD8+, or CD8+CD57+ T cells (not recorded which) from PBMCs. These TCRs come from a human donor with aplastic anemia. Each CDR3 is given with its conserved first and last residue. The D gene is left open where the match is weak. Rows may omit the clone size; those that give it use once, few, many or a size class.

clone_size,v_call,j_call,d_call,cdr3_nt,cdr3_aa
few,TRBV10-2,TRBJ1-2,.,TGCGCCAGCAGTGAGTATCGCGACGGGGGAAACTATGGCTACACCTTC,CASSEYRDGGNYGYTF
.,TRBV20-1,TRBJ2-7,TRBD2,TGCAGTGCTAGAGTCCGGGAGGCGGGCGAGCAGTACTTC,CSARVREAGEQYF
once,TRBV2,TRBJ2-7,TRBD2,TGTGCCAGCAGTGAAAGGGCGGGAGTACCCTACGAGCGGTACTTC,CASSERAGVPYERYF
.,TRBV12-3/TRBV12-4,TRBJ1-5,TRBD1,TGTGCCAGCAGGGAACAGGGGAGCAATCAGCCCCAGCATTTT,CASREQGSNQPQHF
few,TRBV2,TRBJ2-1,.,TGTGCCAGCAGTCTACAGGGTTTCAATGAGCAGTTCTTC,CASSLQGFNEQFF
once,TRBV7-9,TRBJ2-7,TRBD1,TGTGCCAGTAGTACCCGGGACAGGTACTACGAGCAGTACTTC,CASSTRDRYYEQYF
.,TRBV20-1,TRBJ2-5,.,TGCAGTGCTAGAGATGGGCCCGTCGGGACCCAGTACTTC,CSARDGPVGTQYF
.,TRBV20-1,TRBJ1-6,.,TGCAGTGCTAATCAGGGGAGGCTTTCACCCCTCCACTTT,CSANQGRLSPLHF
few,TRBV29-1,TRBJ2-7,.,TGCAGCGTTGTAGGGGCCACCTACGAGCAGTACTTC,CSVVGATYEQYF
.,TRBV29-1,TRBJ2-1,.,TGCAGCGTTGATAAGGGACTCCGTAATGAGCAGTTCTTC,CSVDKGLRNEQFF
.,TRBV20-1,TRBJ2-1,.,TGCAGTGCGAAGGATAGTTCTCAGAGGTCCTACAATGAGCAGTTCTTC,CSAKDSSQRSYNEQFF
.,TRBV7-6,TRBJ1-4,.,TGTGCCAGCGGCCGGAGGGGAGGAAATGAAAAACTGTTTTTT,CASGRRGGNEKLFF
few,TRBV29-1,TRBJ2-5,.,TGCAGCGTTGCGTTGGGTGCGGAGACCCAGTACTTC,CSVALGAETQYF
few,TRBV29-1,TRBJ2-7,TRBD1,TGCAGCGTTGAGAAACAGGGGCGACCCGAGCAGTACTTC,CSVEKQGRPEQYF
.,TRBV7-8,TRBJ1-5,.,TGTGCCAGCAGCCCGGCGGGCAATCAGCCCCAGCATTTT,CASSPAGNQPQHF
.,TRBV25-1,TRBJ2-5,TRBD2,TGTGCCAGCAGTGATGCGGGAGAGGAGGAGACCCAGTACTTC,CASSDAGEEETQYF
.,TRBV5-4,TRBJ1-1,.,TGTGCCGAGGGGACTGAAGCTTTCTTT,CAEGTEAFF
.,TRBV5-1,TRBJ2-3,TRBD2,TGCGCCAGCAGGTTGGTTGGGACTACGGCAGATACGCAGTATTTT,CASRLVGTTADTQYF
.,TRBV2,TRBJ2-5,.,TGTGCCAGCAGTGAACTCGGGGTGGGGGAGACCCAGTACTTC,CASSELGVGETQYF
once,TRBV9,TRBJ2-1,.,TGTGCCAGCAGCCCAGGGTGGAATGAGCAGTTCTTC,CASSPGWNEQFF
few,TRBV29-1,TRBJ2-2,.,TGCAGCTCGGCGGGTTCGAACACCGGGGAGCTGTTTTTT,CSSAGSNTGELFF
.,TRBV10-3,TRBJ2-3,.,TGTGCCATCAAGGAAGGGGGGGAGGGTAATACGCAGTATTTT,CAIKEGGEGNTQYF
.,TRBV19,TRBJ2-5,.,TGTGCCAGTAGTGAAGGGGGTAATAGGGAGACCCAGTACTTC,CASSEGGNRETQYF
.,TRBV15,TRBJ1-1,.,TGTGCCACCAGCAGAGATTTAGGCCAGATCACTGAAGCTTTCTTT,CATSRDLGQITEAFF
.,TRBV10-3,TRBJ2-7,.,TGTGCCATCAGTGACGGGACTGGGAGCTCCTACGAGCAGTACTTC,CAISDGTGSSYEQYF
.,TRBV19,TRBJ1-2,.,TGTGCCAGTAGTATAGTGGGATACTATGGCTACACCTTC,CASSIVGYYGYTF
.,TRBV7-3,TRBJ2-5,.,TGTGCCAGCAGCTCTAGGTACCAAGAGACCCAGTACTTC,CASSSRYQETQYF
.,TRBV9,TRBJ2-5,TRBD1,TGTGCCAGCAGTCCCGGGACAGGGGGCCGGGAGACCCAGTACTTC,CASSPGTGGRETQYF
.,TRBV20-1,TRBJ1-2,.,TGCATCCCGAACAGCAACTATGGCTACACCTTC,CIPNSNYGYTF
few,TRBV24-1,TRBJ2-5,.,TGTGCCACCAGTGATCCGACAGGACAAGAGACCCAGTACTTC,CATSDPTGQETQYF
.,TRBV24-1,TRBJ2-5,TRBD2,TGTGCCACCAGTGAGACGGGACTAGCGGGCCGAGAGACCCAGTACTTC,CATSETGLAGRETQYF
.,TRBV20-1,TRBJ1-5,.,TGCAGTGCGCAGGGAAATAGCAATCAGCCCCAGCATTTT,CSAQGNSNQPQHF
.,TRBV15,TRBJ1-6,TRBD1,TGTGCCACCAGCAGAGGGACAGGGTCGGGTTCACCCCTCCACTTT,CATSRGTGSGSPLHF
.,TRBV4-1,TRBJ1-1,TRBD1,TGCGCCAGCAGCCAAGTCGGACAGGGGCGGAACACTGAAGCTTTCTTT,CASSQVGQGRNTEAFF
.,TRBV2,TRBJ2-3,.,TGTGCCAGCAGTGGGCCCCGTGGCACAGATACGCAGTATTTT,CASSGPRGTDTQYF
.,TRBV5-1,TRBJ1-1,TRBD1,TGCGCCAGCAGCTCGGGACAGGGGAGTCTCGCTGAAGCTTTCTTT,CASSSGQGSLAEAFF
.,TRBV20-1,TRBJ2-3,TRBD2,TGCAGTGCTAGAGATCTAGCGGGAGGGCCAGATACGCAGTATTTT,CSARDLAGGPDTQYF
few,TRBV10-2,TRBJ2-5,.,TGCGCCAGCACCTACCAAGAGACCCAGTACTTC,CASTYQETQYF
.,TRBV19,TRBJ2-2,TRBD1,TGTGCCACGGACAGGGGGCCCACCGGGGAGCTGTTTTTT,CATDRGPTGELFF
.,TRBV19,TRBJ2-5,TRBD1,TGTGCCAGTAGTACAGACAGGGTTAGCCAAGAGACCCAGTACTTC,CASSTDRVSQETQYF
.,TRBV7-3,TRBJ1-1,.,TGTGCCAGCAGCCAAGAAGAGAACACTGAAGCTTTCTTT,CASSQEENTEAFF
.,TRBV2,TRBJ1-1,.,TGTGCCAGCAGTGAGGGTCCGGTGGGCACTGAAGCTTTCTTT,CASSEGPVGTEAFF
.,TRBV7-8,TRBJ1-6,TRBD1,TGTGCCAGCAGCAACCAAGTGGGGACAGGGGATTCACCCCTCCACTTT,CASSNQVGTGDSPLHF
.,TRBV24-1,TRBJ2-3,.,TGTGCCACCAGTGATTTAATCGGCGGGACAGATACGCAGTATTTT,CATSDLIGGTDTQYF
.,TRBV20-1,TRBJ2-1,.,TGCAGTGCTAGAGATGTGAGCGGCCACTACAATGAGCAGTTCTTC,CSARDVSGHYNEQFF
.,TRBV2,TRBJ2-1,.,TGTGCCACCACAGCAGGGACATCAAATGAGCAGTTCTTC,CATTAGTSNEQFF
many,TRBV10-3,TRBJ2-1,TRBD1,TGTGCCATCAGAACCGGGACAGACAATGAGCAGTTCTTC,CAIRTGTDNEQFF
.,TRBV12-3/TRBV12-4,TRBJ1-5,.,TGTGCCACCAGGGTCGGTAAGGATCAGCCCCAGCATTTT,CATRVGKDQPQHF